This T cell receptor beta chain was retrieved from a study of blood T cell repertoires in COVID-19. Per the authors' pipeline: It was from reference gene primer amplification that nucleated cell counts were estimated. Measured with immunoSEQ multiplex PCR; TCRdb has only the in-frame clones, and not every one. That table supplies the V and J calls and clone size; D and trimming were determined from the DNA. Among approximately 130,000 clones listed, approximately 90% were seen once. The CDR3 extends over 14 amino acids. Germline CDR1 and CDR2: SNHLY and FYNNEI. V lost 4 bases, J lost 4 bases, and 4 bases stayed unmatched.

This chain uses TRBV2 with TRBJ2-1; 7 bases are shared with TRBD2. The clonotype was recovered from a man between 65 and 79 years old with active or convalescent COVID-19. Sequencing was done on a sample of peripheral blood. CDR3 bases: TGTGCCAGCAGTGTATCTAGCGGTTACAATGAGCAGTTCTTC. Translating gives CASSVSSGYNEQFF.